The text below deals with one T cell receptor (beta chain). The entry originates in a study of control samples from healthy donors and cancer patients. The protocol was immunoSEQ multiplex PCR, while the TCRdb copy is restricted to in-frame clones and leaves out a portion. Among 250,000 to 300,000 clones, around 80% were seen once, and the ten largest hold 13%. This TCR was recovered from a woman aged 55-75 years with lung cancer. Sequenced: PBMCs.

Here the CDR3 DNA reads TGTGCCAGCAGTGAATATGGGGCGGGAATAGGCACTGAAGCTTTCTTT. Amino acids: CASSEYGAGIGTEAFF. The chain employs TRBV2 and TRBJ1-1, with a tentative D call TRBD1 (5 bases). The CDR3 sequence is 16 residues long. V lost 2 bases and J 4 bases, leaving 17 bases between the germline ends. Germline CDR1 and CDR2: SNHLY and FYNNEI.